Reported below is one T cell receptor beta chain. Its binding antigen is unknown. No clone much larger than this one lies a single base away; base qualities are absent. The trial excluded patients who had a history of autoimmune disease or who were on systemic immunosuppression. Peripheral blood for TCR sequencing was collected from all dose cohorts at baseline, on cycle 4 day 1, and on cycle 7 day 1. The samples were taken from a phase I, first-in-human, multicenter, open-label dose-escalation trial of ivuxolimab. Adults with locally advanced or metastatic melanoma, renal cell carcinoma, hepatocellular carcinoma or head and neck squamous cell carcinoma were enrolled in the trial. Before TCR sequencing, CD4+ T cells and CD8+ T cells from peripheral blood were sorted into separate populations. The source of the sample is a study of OX40 agonist ivuxolimab in advanced cancers. Background on the whole study: Ivuxolimab, which targeted the costimulatory receptor OX40 (CD134), was an agonistic, fully human IgG2 monoclonal antibody. Peripheral TCRbeta sequencing was intended to test whether TCR sequence diversity was altered and clonal T-cell expansion was caused by ivuxolimab. Intravenous ivuxolimab was administered to patients every 2 weeks at six dose levels: 0.01, 0.1, 0.3, 1.5, 3 and 10 mg/kg. In the dose-escalation cohort, 70% to 85% of patients were male, and the mean age was approximately 55 years, with a range of about 23 to 90. Of the 50 to 55 patients in dose escalation, some 20 had hepatocellular carcinoma, roughly 15 had melanoma, 9 had renal cell carcinoma and 9 had head and neck cancer. Partial responses occurred in three dose-escalation patients, of whom one had hepatocellular carcinoma and two had cutaneous melanoma. Patients were allowed to have had prior anti-PD-1, anti-PD-L1 or anti-CTLA-4 therapy, and less than 45% of the dose-escalation patients had previously received checkpoint inhibitors. The paper describes the monotherapy dose-escalation part (N ≈ 51 patients) of the phase I trial of ivuxolimab.

The CDR3 measures 13 amino acids from cysteine to phenylalanine. Of the read, only the CDR3 DNA is kept; its 39 bases are in frame from base 1. V lost 3 bases and J lost 11 bases; the stretch between them is 16 bases long. CDR1 is given as LNHDA and CDR2 as SQIVND, both from the germline V gene (reference sequence). For sequencing of the TCRbeta CDR3 region, genomic DNA was extracted from the sorted cells. The immunoSEQ Assay was used to sequence the TCRbeta CDR3 regions. Drawn from immuneACCESS, this table holds only the in-frame rearrangements with V and J called that TCRdb kept. Clones are partly lost; checked studies trace under half to an unresolved V gene and leave the rest unexplained. For this sample the table gives about 19,000 clones, of which around 82% were detected only once. Of the sample, roughly 20% is held by the ten largest clones. Study-wide findings and limitations: On average, CD8+ T cells showed more expanded clones than CD4+ T cells after ivuxolimab. At doses of 0.1 to 3.0 mg/kg, clonal expansion of both CD4+ and CD8+ blood T cells was observed from baseline to week 6. Low levels of normalized T-cell clonal expansion were also shown by some nonresponding patients. Antigen specificity was not determined for the clonally expanded peripheral T cells. In the 0.1-3.0 mg/kg groups, partial responders were among the patients with the lowest normalized peripheral clonal expansion, particularly in CD8+ T cells.

In this chain, TRBV19 is recombined with TRBJ1-1; the D gene identity is not certain. This sequence originates from an adult with an advanced solid tumor such as melanoma, head and neck, liver or kidney cancer. The sample was CD4+ or CD8+ T cells sorted from blood, taken in a trial of the OX40 agonist ivuxolimab. This receptor has the CDR3 CASSIGKGTEAFF. The DNA is as follows: TGTGCCAGTAGTATCGGAAAGGGAACAGAGGCTTTCTTT.